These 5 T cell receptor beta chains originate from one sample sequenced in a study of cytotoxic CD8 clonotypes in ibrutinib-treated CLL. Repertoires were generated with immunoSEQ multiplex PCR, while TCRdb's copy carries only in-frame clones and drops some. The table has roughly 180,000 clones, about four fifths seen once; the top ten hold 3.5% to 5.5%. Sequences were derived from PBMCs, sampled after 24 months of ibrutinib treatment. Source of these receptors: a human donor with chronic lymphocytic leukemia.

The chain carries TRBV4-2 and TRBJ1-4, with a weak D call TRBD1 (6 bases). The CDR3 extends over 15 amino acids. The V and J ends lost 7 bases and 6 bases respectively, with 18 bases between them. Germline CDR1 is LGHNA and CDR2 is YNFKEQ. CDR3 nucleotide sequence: TGTGCCAGCACTAAGGGGGGGCGAATCGATGAAAAACTGTTTTTT. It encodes CASTKGGRIDEKLFF.

CDR3 loop: CASSLDRASNTGELFF. In DNA form, the CDR3 reads TGTGCCAGCAGCTTGGACAGGGCCTCGAACACCGGGGAGCTGTTTTTT. V is TRBV5-4 and J is TRBJ2-2, with D possibly matching TRBD1 (6 bases). V dropped 0 bases and J dropped 0 bases, with 9 bases sitting between them. This CDR3 is 16 amino acids long. CDR1 SGHNT and CDR2 YYREEE come from the germline V gene (reference sequence).

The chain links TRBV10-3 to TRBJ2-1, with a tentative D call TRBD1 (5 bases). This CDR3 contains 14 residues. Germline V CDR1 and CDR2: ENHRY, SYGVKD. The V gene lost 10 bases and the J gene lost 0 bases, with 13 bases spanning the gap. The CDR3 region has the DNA TGTGCCACCAGGGAAGATGCCTCCTACAATGAGCAGTTCTTC. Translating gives CATREDASYNEQFF.

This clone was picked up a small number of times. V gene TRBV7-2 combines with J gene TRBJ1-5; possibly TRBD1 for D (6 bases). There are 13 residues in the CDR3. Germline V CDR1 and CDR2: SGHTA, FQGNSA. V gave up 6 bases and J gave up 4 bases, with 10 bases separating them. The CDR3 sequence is CASRGQGNQPQHF. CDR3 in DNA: TGTGCCAGCAGGGGACAAGGGAATCAGCCCCAGCATTTT.

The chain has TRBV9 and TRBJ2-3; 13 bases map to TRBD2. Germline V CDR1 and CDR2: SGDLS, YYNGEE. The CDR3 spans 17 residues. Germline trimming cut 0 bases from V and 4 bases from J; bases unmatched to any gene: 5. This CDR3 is CASSVVGLAGVADTQYF. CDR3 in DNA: TGTGCCAGCAGCGTAGTCGGACTAGCGGGAGTGGCAGATACGCAGTATTTT.